A selection of T cell receptor beta chains follows, all from one sample in a study of cytomegalovirus exposure and HLA in healthy donors. Produced via immunoSEQ multiplex PCR; TCRdb's table is partial and in-frame only. The top ten hold around 1.7% of the sample, which has about 59,000 clones, roughly 83% seen once. The sequencing sample was made of PBMCs. The source of these receptors is a man between 40 and 49 years old in good health and CMV-seronegative. CDR3s include the opening cysteine and the closing phenylalanine or tryptophan. Each record gives: clone size, D gene, J gene, V gene, CDR3 protein, CDR3 DNA. A D gene is named only where the DNA matches it firmly. Not all rows give a size; the values are once, few, many and, for expanded clones, a class.

clone_size: .
d_call: TRBD1
j_call: TRBJ1-3
v_call: TRBV19
cdr3_aa: CASSVLGQGSGNTIYF
cdr3_nt: TGTGCCAGTAGTGTCTTGGGACAGGGTTCTGGAAACACCATATATTTT

clone_size: .
d_call: TRBD2
j_call: TRBJ2-1
v_call: TRBV19
cdr3_aa: CASSPWGLALKGDNEQFF
cdr3_nt: TGTGCCAGTAGCCCCTGGGGACTAGCGTTGAAGGGGGACAATGAGCAGTTCTTC

clone_size: few
d_call: TRBD1
j_call: TRBJ2-7
v_call: TRBV7-9
cdr3_aa: CASSSGRGPLRWEQYF
cdr3_nt: TGTGCCAGCAGCTCAGGTAGGGGGCCTCTCCGGTGGGAGCAGTACTTC

clone_size: .
d_call: TRBD2
j_call: TRBJ2-1
v_call: TRBV30
cdr3_aa: CAWMRGALTHEQFF
cdr3_nt: TGTGCCTGGATGCGGGGGGCCTTGACTCATGAGCAGTTCTTC

clone_size: .
d_call: TRBD1
j_call: TRBJ2-3
v_call: TRBV4-3
cdr3_aa: CASSQGRQGSTDTQYF
cdr3_nt: TGCGCCAGCAGCCAGGGAAGACAGGGGAGCACAGATACGCAGTATTTT

clone_size: .
d_call: .
j_call: TRBJ1-2
v_call: TRBV29-1
cdr3_aa: CSVDYGGPYGYTF
cdr3_nt: TGCAGCGTCGATTACGGGGGTCCATATGGCTACACCTTC

clone_size: .
d_call: .
j_call: TRBJ1-2
v_call: TRBV5-1
cdr3_aa: CASSPGPQELKYYGYTF
cdr3_nt: TGCGCCAGCAGTCCCGGTCCACAGGAACTCAAATACTATGGCTACACCTTC

clone_size: .
d_call: TRBD1
j_call: TRBJ1-2
v_call: TRBV5-4
cdr3_aa: CASSLGGRGRGGYTF
cdr3_nt: TGTGCCAGCAGCTTGGGGGGCAGGGGGCGTGGAGGCTACACCTTC

clone_size: .
d_call: TRBD1
j_call: TRBJ2-5
v_call: TRBV6-1
cdr3_aa: CASSHRTGMETQYF
cdr3_nt: TGTGCCAGCAGTCATCGGACAGGGATGGAGACCCAGTACTTC

clone_size: .
d_call: TRBD1
j_call: TRBJ2-3
v_call: TRBV11-2
cdr3_aa: CASSSYRGHNRDTQYF
cdr3_nt: TGTGCCAGCAGCTCTTACAGGGGGCACAATAGAGATACGCAGTATTTT

clone_size: few
d_call: .
j_call: TRBJ1-6
v_call: TRBV18
cdr3_aa: CASSPQTLTGSDSPLHF
cdr3_nt: TGTGCCAGCTCACCACAGACCCTTACAGGGAGCGACTCACCCCTCCACTTT

clone_size: once
d_call: TRBD2
j_call: TRBJ2-7
v_call: TRBV5-5
cdr3_aa: CASSWGRTSGGPEKRF
cdr3_nt: TGTGCCAGCAGCTGGGGACGGACTAGCGGGGGGCCAGAAAAGCGCTTC

clone_size: .
d_call: TRBD1
j_call: TRBJ1-3
v_call: TRBV5-6
cdr3_aa: CASSAVGTGGNTIYF
cdr3_nt: TGTGCCAGCAGCGCGGTCGGGACAGGGGGAAACACCATATATTTT

clone_size: .
d_call: TRBD2
j_call: TRBJ2-7
v_call: TRBV5-1
cdr3_aa: CASSLDSGGFYEQYF
cdr3_nt: TGCGCCAGCAGCTTGGATAGCGGGGGTTTCTACGAGCAGTACTTC

clone_size: .
d_call: .
j_call: TRBJ2-3
v_call: TRBV5-1
cdr3_aa: CASSLSESTDTQYF
cdr3_nt: TGCGCCAGCAGCTTGAGTGAGAGTACAGATACGCAGTATTTT

clone_size: .
d_call: .
j_call: TRBJ2-4
v_call: TRBV30
cdr3_aa: CAWSTDQGGNIQYF
cdr3_nt: TGTGCCTGGAGCACCGATCAGGGGGGAAACATTCAGTACTTC

clone_size: .
d_call: TRBD1
j_call: TRBJ2-5
v_call: TRBV28
cdr3_aa: CASSSGQWETQYF
cdr3_nt: TGTGCCAGCAGTTCGGGACAGTGGGAGACCCAGTACTTC

clone_size: .
d_call: TRBD2
j_call: TRBJ2-1
v_call: TRBV9
cdr3_aa: CASSARGLAGANEQFF
cdr3_nt: TGTGCCAGCAGCGCCCGGGGACTAGCGGGGGCCAATGAGCAGTTCTTC

clone_size: .
d_call: .
j_call: TRBJ1-3
v_call: TRBV18
cdr3_aa: CASSQDRSGNTIYF
cdr3_nt: TGTGCCAGCTCACAGGACAGATCTGGAAACACCATATATTTT

clone_size: .
d_call: .
j_call: TRBJ1-2
v_call: TRBV6-6
cdr3_aa: CAISNTENYGYTF
cdr3_nt: TGTGCCATCAGCAACACAGAGAACTATGGCTACACCTTC

clone_size: .
d_call: .
j_call: TRBJ1-5
v_call: TRBV29-1
cdr3_aa: CSVEYGGGGQPQHF
cdr3_nt: TGCAGCGTTGAATATGGGGGCGGGGGTCAGCCCCAGCATTTT

clone_size: .
d_call: .
j_call: TRBJ2-1
v_call: TRBV11-3
cdr3_aa: CASSLVFSDPSPSGYNEQFF
cdr3_nt: TGTGCCAGCAGCTTAGTCTTCTCCGACCCGTCTCCCTCGGGGTACAATGAGCAGTTCTTC

clone_size: .
d_call: .
j_call: TRBJ1-6
v_call: TRBV2
cdr3_aa: CASKRWVLRGNSPLHF
cdr3_nt: TGTGCCAGCAAACGGTGGGTCCTAAGGGGCAATTCACCCCTCCACTTT

clone_size: once
d_call: TRBD1
j_call: TRBJ2-2
v_call: TRBV5-4
cdr3_aa: CASSLGGTGPGELFF
cdr3_nt: TGTGCCAGCAGCTTGGGGGGGACAGGGCCCGGGGAGCTGTTTTTT

clone_size: .
d_call: TRBD2
j_call: TRBJ2-1
v_call: TRBV11-3
cdr3_aa: CASSEWGRGANEQFF
cdr3_nt: TGTGCCAGCAGCGAATGGGGGCGGGGGGCCAATGAGCAGTTCTTC

clone_size: .
d_call: TRBD1
j_call: TRBJ2-2
v_call: TRBV6-5
cdr3_aa: CASRGTGLPGELFF
cdr3_nt: TGTGCCAGCAGAGGGACAGGGTTACCCGGGGAGCTGTTTTTT

clone_size: .
d_call: TRBD1
j_call: TRBJ1-2
v_call: TRBV4-3
cdr3_aa: CASSQDRDRGPGYTF
cdr3_nt: TGCGCCAGCAGCCAAGACCGGGACAGGGGGCCTGGCTACACCTTC

clone_size: .
d_call: .
j_call: TRBJ1-5
v_call: TRBV10-3
cdr3_aa: CAISPQGRGNQPQRF
cdr3_nt: TGTGCCATCAGCCCCCAGGGCAGAGGAAATCAGCCCCAGCGTTTT

clone_size: .
d_call: .
j_call: TRBJ2-5
v_call: TRBV4-1
cdr3_aa: CASSQGRGETQYF
cdr3_nt: TGCGCCAGCAGCCAAGGTCGGGGGGAGACCCAGTACTTC

clone_size: .
d_call: TRBD1
j_call: TRBJ2-5
v_call: TRBV5-1
cdr3_aa: CASSFGDRGKTQYF
cdr3_nt: TGCGCCAGCAGCTTTGGGGACAGGGGGAAGACCCAGTACTTC

clone_size: few
d_call: .
j_call: TRBJ2-2
v_call: TRBV5-1
cdr3_aa: CAFSEQGGTGELFF
cdr3_nt: TGCGCCTTTTCGGAGCAGGGGGGTACCGGGGAGCTGTTTTTT

clone_size: .
d_call: .
j_call: TRBJ2-1
v_call: TRBV5-6
cdr3_aa: CASSLYLEQLNEQFF
cdr3_nt: TGTGCCAGCAGCTTGTATCTAGAACAACTCAATGAGCAGTTCTTC

clone_size: few
d_call: .
j_call: TRBJ1-1
v_call: TRBV14
cdr3_aa: CASSQLSPEAFF
cdr3_nt: TGTGCCAGCAGCCAACTGAGCCCCGAAGCTTTCTTT

clone_size: few
d_call: TRBD2
j_call: TRBJ2-7
v_call: TRBV6-1
cdr3_aa: CASSEAGLAGGEQYF
cdr3_nt: TGTGCCAGCAGTGAAGCGGGACTAGCGGGGGGCGAGCAGTACTTC

clone_size: .
d_call: .
j_call: TRBJ1-1
v_call: TRBV11-3
cdr3_aa: CASSLSAGEDTEAFF
cdr3_nt: TGTGCCAGCAGCTTAAGCGCGGGGGAGGACACTGAAGCTTTCTTT

clone_size: few
d_call: .
j_call: TRBJ2-4
v_call: TRBV6-6
cdr3_aa: CASSYSDGGNIQYF
cdr3_nt: TGTGCCAGCAGTTACTCGGACGGAGGAAACATTCAGTACTTC